The next 20 T cell receptor beta chains were all read from a single sample in a study of shared clonotypes between healthy human individuals. The assay was immunoSEQ multiplex PCR, and TCRdb's table has in-frame clones only and misses some. The repertoire holds approximately 2.1 million clones, over 90% seen once, with approximately 0.4% in the top ten. The sequencing input was naive CD4+ T cells from PBMCs. As for subset: CD45RA+ positively selected. These receptors were obtained from a man aged 18-30 years in good health. Some clones in this sample may be carry-over from other donors' samples.

V gene TRBV5-1 combines with J gene TRBJ1-4, with TRBD1 identical over 8 bases. Per the germline V gene, CDR1 is SGHRS and CDR2 is YFSETQ. The CDR3 contains 15 residues. V trimming: 1 base; J trimming: 3 bases; junction bases outside the gene matches: 2. This CDR3 reads CASSLQGAPNEKLFF. The CDR3 DNA is TGCGCCAGCAGCTTGCAGGGGGCCCCTAATGAAAAACTGTTTTTT.

The chain has TRBV27 and TRBJ1-2; D is uncertain. Germline V gene lookup returns CDR1 MNHEY and CDR2 SMNVEV (reference sequence). The CDR3 is 16 residues long. V was cut by 3 bases and J by 8 bases, with 22 bases left in between. CDR3 sequence reads: CASSFNPSQWLGGYTF. In DNA, the CDR3 is TGTGCCAGCAGTTTTAACCCCAGCCAGTGGCTCGGCGGCTACACCTTC.

The chain has TRBV7-2 and TRBJ2-7, with a tentative D call TRBD2 (5 bases). This CDR3 region has 14 residues. The V gene lost 2 bases and the J gene lost 12 bases, with 20 bases spanning the gap. The germline CDR1 and CDR2 sequences are SGHTA and FQGNSA. CDR3 DNA: TGTGCCAGCAGCTTAAGTTGGTCGGGATCAGCCCCGTACTTC. Protein sequence: CASSLSWSGSAPYF.

The CDR3 region has the DNA TGTGCCAGCAGTTTCCTATACAGGGGAGCCATTTACGAGCAGTACTTC. Protein product: CASSFLYRGAIYEQYF. This chain uses TRBV28 with TRBJ2-7; TRBD1 matches at 7 bases. Germline V gives CDR1 MDHEN, CDR2 SYDVKM. The CDR3 is 16 residues long. V gave up 3 bases and J gave up 4 bases; unmatched junction bases: 12.

The genes are TRBV11-3 and TRBJ2-7; 10 bases agree with TRBD1. CDR1 is SGHNT, CDR2 YENEEA, per germline. There are 13 residues in the CDR3. The V segment lost 3 bases and the J segment 9 bases; nucleotides outside the gene matches: 5. CDR3 loop: CASSLGTGDLQYF. CDR3 in DNA: TGTGCCAGCAGCTTGGGGACAGGGGATCTGCAGTACTTC.

The rearrangement uses TRBV4-1 and TRBJ2-3, with 9 bases aligning to TRBD1. Germline V CDR1 and CDR2: MGHRA, YSYEKL. Trimming at V came to 4 bases and at J to 6 bases, leaving 2 bases not matched to a gene. The CDR3 consists of 13 residues. The CDR3 spells CASSRDRDDTQYF. In DNA, the CDR3 is TGCGCCAGCAGCCGGGACAGGGATGATACGCAGTATTTT.

About this clone itself: The same CDR3 arises from other DNA sequences in this sample as well. The rearrangement links TRBV7-2 to TRBJ2-2; the D is unclear. Between the trimmed V and J ends, which lost 1 base and 6 bases, there was a span of 3 bases. CDR3 length: 12 residues. The V gene's germline CDR1 is SGHTA and CDR2 FQGNSA. The CDR3 region is CASSLGAGELFF. CDR3 sequence (DNA): TGTGCCAGCAGCTTAGGCGCCGGGGAGCTGTTTTTT.

V and J are TRBV7-2 and TRBJ2-1, with TRBD2 identical over 9 bases. V lost 1 base and J lost 5; bases outside the gene matches: 3. Per the germline V gene, CDR1 is SGHTA and CDR2 is FQGNSA. CDR3 size: 15 residues. The CDR3 sequence is CASSLVLAGHNEQFF. CDR3 in DNA: TGTGCCAGCAGCTTAGTTCTAGCGGGGCACAATGAGCAGTTCTTC. Using reference TRBV7-2 and TRBJ2-1 for the parts outside the CDR3, the full variable domain is GAGVSQSPSNKVTEKGKDVELRCDPISGHTALYWYRQSLGQGLEFLIYFQGNSAPDKSGLPSDRFSAERTGGSVSTLTIQRTQQEDSAVYLCASSLVLAGHNEQFFGPGTRLTVL.

V and J are TRBV28 and TRBJ2-1; D unresolved. The CDR3 spans 14 residues. The germline V gene encodes CDR1 MDHEN and CDR2 SYDVKM. Trimming took 2 bases from V and 4 from J, leaving 9 bases between them. The CDR3 reads CASSLVGNYNEQFF. The CDR3 DNA reads as TGTGCCAGCAGTTTAGTGGGAAATTACAATGAGCAGTTCTTC.

In the case of this clone: Distinct nucleotide sequences in the sample also encode this CDR3. This rearrangement joins TRBV7-3 to TRBJ1-2, with 7 positions matching TRBD1. The CDR3 covers 15 residues. Germline lookup yields CDR1 SGHTA and CDR2 FQGTGA. After removal of 0 bases from V and 2 bases from J, the junction contained 3 bases not matched to a gene. CDR3 sequence reads: CASSLTGTDNYGYTF. The CDR3 nucleotides read TGTGCCAGCAGCTTAACGGGGACAGACAACTATGGCTACACCTTC.

This chain joins TRBV19 and TRBJ2-7, with D unresolved. Trimming pared 3 bases from V and 3 bases from J, leaving 15 bases between. Germline lookup yields CDR1 LNHDA and CDR2 SQIVND (reference sequence). The CDR3 loop spans 15 amino acids. The CDR3 reads CASSIGPQEFYEQYF. CDR3 coding DNA: TGTGCCAGTAGTATCGGGCCCCAGGAGTTCTACGAGCAGTACTTC.

The CDR3 DNA is TGTGCCAGCAGTCATAGCGGGAGGGCACCAGATACGCAGTATTTT. Protein product: CASSHSGRAPDTQYF. The chain uses TRBV7-2 and TRBJ2-3; 11 nucleotides match TRBD2. The CDR3 covers 15 residues. Trimming at V came to 6 bases and at J to 4 bases, leaving 6 bases not matched to a gene. Germline CDR1 SGHTA, CDR2 FQGNSA. Full variable domain (remainder filled in from reference TRBV7-2 and TRBJ2-3): GAGVSQSPSNKVTEKGKDVELRCDPISGHTALYWYRQSLGQGLEFLIYFQGNSAPDKSGLPSDRFSAERTGGSVSTLTIQRTQQEDSAVYLCASSHSGRAPDTQYFGPGTRLTVL.

This clone was detected a few times. The genes are TRBV29-1 and TRBJ1-1, with 11 bases that match TRBD1. V lost 4 bases and J lost 5; bases outside the gene matches: 9. Germline-derived CDR1 and CDR2 are SQVTM and ANQGSEA. This CDR3 is 15 amino acids long. The CDR3 DNA follows: TGCAGCGTTGTTGGGGACAGGGGGTGGAGAACTGAAGCTTTCTTT. This encodes CSVVGDRGWRTEAFF. The full variable domain, completed using reference TRBV29-1 and TRBJ1-1, is SAVISQKPSRDICQRGTSLTIQCQVDSQVTMMFWYRQQPGQSLTLIATANQGSEATYESGFVIDKFPISRPNLTFSTLTVSNMSPEDSSIYLCSVVGDRGWRTEAFFGQGTRLTVV.

J is TRBJ2-2 and V is TRBV30; 7 bases are shared with TRBD2. The CDR3 loop spans 14 amino acids. Germline V gene sequence: CDR1 GTSNPN, CDR2 SVGIG (reference sequence). The junction had 7 bases not matched to a gene; V was cut back by 4 bases and J by 5 bases. The chain's CDR3 is CAWTGTIATGELFF. CDR3 DNA sequence: TGTGCCTGGACCGGGACTATAGCTACCGGGGAGCTGTTTTTT.

The chain links TRBV5-1 to TRBJ2-5; 8 bases line up with TRBD2. Unmatched junction bases numbered 14, after V lost 4 bases and J lost 0 bases. This CDR3 is built from 18 residues. Germline CDR1 is SGHRS and CDR2 is YFSETQ. This CDR3 reads CASSHGASGLSHQETQYF. The CDR3, as DNA: TGCGCCAGCAGCCACGGGGCTAGCGGGCTATCTCACCAAGAGACCCAGTACTTC.

V gene TRBV7-9 combines with J gene TRBJ2-5; no definite D call. Trimming stripped 1 base from V and 5 bases from J, with 14 bases between. Germline V gives CDR1 SEHNR, CDR2 FQNEAQ (reference sequence). This CDR3 is built from 15 residues. The CDR3 spells CASSLVGPRRETQYF. The DNA for the CDR3 is TGTGCCAGCAGCTTAGTCGGGCCCCGACGGGAGACCCAGTACTTC.

In DNA form, the CDR3 reads TGTGCCATCACCCGAGGGGAGAACACTGAAGCTTTCTTT. As protein: CAITRGENTEAFF. The chain has TRBV5-4 and TRBJ1-1; D perhaps matches TRBD1 (5 bases). From germline, CDR1 is SGHNT and CDR2 YYREEE (reference sequence). The CDR3 has 13 amino acids. The V end was cut by 9 bases, the J end by 1 base, with 13 bases between.

V and J are TRBV9 and TRBJ1-1, with D maybe TRBD1 (6 bases). The CDR3 runs to 16 residues. Germline values: CDR1 SGDLS, CDR2 YYNGEE. Trimming pared 2 bases from V and 1 base from J, leaving 15 bases between. The CDR3 nucleotides are TGTGCCAGCAGCGTTACAGGGACGTTCACGAACACTGAAGCTTTCTTT. It yields the protein CASSVTGTFTNTEAFF. The complete variable domain, with remaining parts taken from reference TRBV9 and TRBJ1-1, reads DSGVTQTPKHLITATGQRVTLRCSPRSGDLSVYWYQQSLDQGLQFLIQYYNGEERAKGNILERFSAQQFPDLHSELNLSSLELGDSALYFCASSVTGTFTNTEAFFGQGTRLTVV.

A remark on this clone: The same CDR3 can be traced to other DNA sequences in this sample. The CDR3 nucleotides read TGCGCCAGCAGTACAGGGCACAGCACAGATACGCAGTATTTT. It translates to CASSTGHSTDTQYF. The gene calls are TRBV10-1 and TRBJ2-3; a weak D match, TRBD1 (6 bases). The length of the CDR3 is 14 residues. Deletions cut 5 bases from V and 0 bases from J, with 9 bases between. The germline gives CDR1 WNHNN, CDR2 SYGVQD (reference sequence).

This clone turned up a few times. The chain carries TRBV7-9 and TRBJ2-7; TRBD2 matches 13 bases. This CDR3 is built from 16 residues. The V segment lost 5 bases and the J segment 4 bases; nucleotides outside the gene matches: 8. CDR1 and CDR2 from the germline V gene are SEHNR and FQNEAQ (reference sequence). CDR3 in DNA: TGTGCCAGCAGCCTCGGACTAGCGGGAGCAGGGTACGAGCAGTACTTC. This gives the protein CASSLGLAGAGYEQYF. Full variable domain (missing parts from reference TRBV7-9 and TRBJ2-7): DTGVSQNPRHKITKRGQNVTFRCDPISEHNRLYWYRQTLGQGPEFLTYFQNEAQLEKSRLLSDRFSAERPKGSFSTLEIQRTEQGDSAMYLCASSLGLAGAGYEQYFGPGTRLTVT.